This T cell receptor beta chain appears in the sequencing data of a study of a mutant IDH1 vaccine in newly diagnosed glioma. At the level of the study: Of treated patients, 62.5% were men and about 38% women, averaging about 40 years. Weeks 35 and 47 hosted visits V12 and V13, respectively.

Profiled with immunoSEQ multiplex PCR; TCRdb holds only in-frame clones, not every one. Altogether 50,000 to 70,000 clones are present, roughly 87% being singletons, with the ten largest covering 3.2%. This CDR3 spans 17 amino acids. V was shortened by 1 base and J by 2 bases, with 16 bases between the two germline ends. Germline loops: CDR1 SGHDT, CDR2 YYEEEE. Time point described: week 47, end of study. It was 300 ug of mutant IDH1 20-mer peptide that made up each vaccine dose, given with topical imiquimod. Worth noting for this clone: Its antigen is undetermined.

The origin of this receptor is a woman aged 45-65 years with glioma. This sample comprised PBMCs, obtained from a glioma patient whose treatment included an IDH1 peptide vaccine. The chain uses TRBV5-6 and TRBJ1-3; a possible D gene is TRBD1 (5 bases). CDR3 amino acids: CASSLFQAGLTGNTIYF. DNA of the CDR3: TGTGCCAGCAGCTTGTTTCAGGCAGGGTTAACTGGAAACACCATATATTTT.